These 17 T cell receptor beta chains were sequenced from one sample in a study of CD8 T cells in ankylosing spondylitis. From the 5' RACE reads, TCRdb called clonotypes with MiXCR, one entry per CDR3 protein. The data show 300,000 to 400,000 distinct CDR3 sequences, approximately 10% seen once. Material: blood, either unsorted or a sorted T cell fraction (not recorded which). These receptors were collected from a female donor with ankylosing spondylitis or in good health (not recorded which).

This clonotype was seen many times. The chain couples TRBV5-1 to TRBJ2-7, with 8 nucleotides matching TRBD2. The V and J ends lost 5 bases and 2 bases, in that order; junction bases with no gene match: 3. Looked up from germline, CDR1 is SGHRS and CDR2 is YFSETQ. This CDR3 is built from 13 residues. The CDR3 here is CASSAGGTYEQYF. The CDR3 DNA reads TGCGCCAGCAGTGCGGGGGGTACCTACGAGCAGTACTTC.

The rearrangement joins TRBV12-3 or TRBV12-4 to TRBJ1-1; D gene uncertain. CDR3 size: 14 residues. The V end lost 3 bases, the J end lost 1 base, and 9 bases lay between the germline ends. CDR3 amino acids: CASSFASRNTEAFF. The CDR3 nucleotides are TGTGCCAGCAGTTTCGCCTCACGGAACACTGAAGCTTTCTTT.

A word on this clonotype: Just one base apart from a much larger clone, this may be a read error. The gene calls are TRBV20-1 and TRBJ2-5; D is unresolved. This CDR3 is 12 amino acids long. The germline V and J ends were trimmed by 6 bases and 8 bases, with 16 bases remaining between them. CDR1 is DFQATT, CDR2 SNEGSKA, per germline (reference sequence). The CDR3 coding sequence is TGCAGTGCGATTGGCCCGGGCCACACCCAGTACTTC. The encoded protein is CSAIGPGHTQYF.

This clonotype was counted between two and nine times. The chain couples TRBV6-2 or TRBV6-3 to TRBJ2-7; D tentatively reads TRBD1 or TRBD2 (5 bases each). Germline V lookup: CDR1 MNHEY, CDR2 SVGEGT. CDR3 length: 14 residues. Trimming took off 5 bases at V and 4 bases at J, with 15 bases between the two ends. This CDR3 is CASSGAPKRYEQYF. The CDR3 DNA follows: TGTGCCAGCAGTGGGGCCCCAAAGCGGTACGAGCAGTACTTC.

This clonotype was picked up many times. The chain links TRBV7-9 to TRBJ1-4; D remains ambiguous. Germline values: CDR1 SEHNR, CDR2 FQNEAQ (reference sequence). Trimming left V 6 bases short and J 12 bases short, with 11 bases between. The CDR3 contains 11 residues. The CDR3 sequence is CASSPGRELFF. The CDR3 DNA reads TGTGCCAGCAGTCCTGGACGAGAACTGTTTTTT.

This clonotype has at least ten counts. In DNA, the CDR3 is TGTGCCATCACCGCCGGGACTAGTCCTTTCAATGAGCAGTTCTTC. It translates to CAITAGTSPFNEQFF. V gene TRBV10-3 combines with J gene TRBJ2-1, with 8 bases aligning to TRBD2. Trimming took 7 bases from V and 6 from J; bases not matched to a gene: 11. CDR1 ENHRY and CDR2 SYGVKD come from the germline V gene. This CDR3 contains 15 residues.

The chain employs TRBV5-1 and TRBJ2-1; D possibly corresponds to TRBD2 (5 bases). This CDR3 has 18 residues. In germline, CDR1 is SGHRS, CDR2 YFSETQ. Trimming shortened V by 4 bases and J by 5 bases, and 25 bases separated the two germline ends. CDR3 sequence (DNA): TGCGCCAGCAGCCCCCTTGGAGGAAGGGTTAGGAAGGACAATGAGCAGTTCTTC. Amino acids: CASSPLGGRVRKDNEQFF.

The rearrangement uses TRBV11-2 and TRBJ2-1; possible D gene TRBD2, 5 bases. Germline V lookup: CDR1 SGHAT, CDR2 FQNNGV. This CDR3 is 13 amino acids long. Trimming stripped 7 bases from V and 2 bases from J, with 9 bases between. The CDR3 nucleotides are TGTGCCAGCACCACCGGGGCCTACAATGAGCAGTTCTTC. Translating it yields CASTTGAYNEQFF.

The chain employs TRBV5-4 and TRBJ1-1; the match to TRBD1 covers 10 bases. CDR1 and CDR2 (germline): SGHNT, YYREEE (reference sequence). V shed 2 bases and J 5 bases; nucleotides not matched to a gene: 9. The CDR3 is 16 amino acids. CDR3 region: CASSFGTGDTGTEAFF. The DNA for the CDR3 is TGTGCCAGCAGCTTTGGGACAGGGGATACGGGGACTGAAGCTTTCTTT.

The table lists this clonotype with many counts. The chain uses TRBV5-1 and TRBJ1-1; no definite D call. The CDR3 spans 14 residues. V shed 4 bases and J shed 3 bases, with 13 bases lying between them. CDR1 is SGHRS and CDR2 is YFSETQ in the germline V gene. The CDR3 loop reads CASSRAGSHTEAFF. The CDR3, as DNA: TGCGCCAGCAGCCGTGCGGGGTCTCACACTGAAGCTTTCTTT.

This rearrangement joins TRBV29-1 to TRBJ2-1; D unclear. Germline V lookup: CDR1 SQVTM, CDR2 ANQGSEA. The CDR3 spans 11 residues. V was cut by 7 bases and J by 3 bases, with 7 bases left in between. The CDR3 loop is CSALRYNEQFF. DNA of the CDR3: TGCAGCGCATTACGCTACAATGAGCAGTTCTTC.

The V call is TRBV12-3 or TRBV12-4, the J call TRBJ1-5; TRBD1 aligns across 7 bases. J lost 4 bases, V lost 8 bases, and 11 bases had no gene match. The CDR3 is 15 amino acids. CDR3 in amino acids: CASGGGTAINQPQHF. The CDR3 nucleotides read TGTGCCAGCGGTGGGGGGACAGCGATAAATCAGCCCCAGCATTTT.

Many counts were recorded for this clonotype. The genes are TRBV28 and TRBJ1-1; 7 bases fit TRBD1. The V and J ends lost 7 bases and 4 bases, in that order; junction bases with no gene match: 12. The CDR3 sequence is 15 residues long. Germline values: CDR1 MDHEN, CDR2 SYDVKM. This CDR3 is CASTSEGARVTEAFF. CDR3 DNA: TGTGCCAGCACCTCGGAGGGGGCGAGGGTCACTGAAGCTTTCTTT.

This clonotype appeared many times. This chain uses TRBV5-1 with TRBJ2-7; 11 bases agree with TRBD2. V dropped 1 base and J dropped 6; count of bases not matched to a gene: 0. The CDR3 loop spans 13 amino acids. CDR1 is SGHRS and CDR2 is YFSETQ in the germline V gene. CDR3 bases: TGCGCCAGCAGCTTGACTAGCGGGAGCGAGCAGTACTTC. Translation gives CASSLTSGSEQYF.

Ten or more counts support this clonotype. The chain has TRBV12-3 or TRBV12-4 and TRBJ2-2; either TRBD1 or TRBD2 may supply D (5 bases each). The V gene lost 5 bases and the J gene lost 7 bases, with 11 bases spanning the gap. This CDR3 spans 13 amino acids. In nucleotides, the CDR3 is TGTGCCAGCAGTCCCCGGGACCGCGGGGAGCTGTTTTTT. Protein product: CASSPRDRGELFF.

The J gene is TRBJ1-6, the V gene TRBV20-1, with D tentatively TRBD1 (5 bases). Trimming took off 5 bases at V and 7 bases at J, with 33 bases between the two ends. The CDR3 spans 20 residues. The germline V gene encodes CDR1 DFQATT and CDR2 SNEGSKA (reference sequence). CDR3 nucleotides: TGCAGTGCTCTGGGTCAGGGACTACTGAGTTATGGGGACGAGAATTCACCCCTCCACTTT. Protein sequence: CSALGQGLLSYGDENSPLHF.

This clonotype showed up just a few times. CDR3 sequence (DNA): TGTGCCAGCAGCTTTAGGCGTTCGGGAATTTATGGCTACACCTTC. It translates to CASSFRRSGIYGYTF. This rearrangement joins TRBV7-9 to TRBJ1-2, with D unclear. The CDR3 is 15 residues long. The germline gives CDR1 SEHNR, CDR2 FQNEAQ (reference sequence). V gave up 3 bases and J gave up 5 bases, with 16 bases separating them. Drawing the rest from reference TRBV7-9 and TRBJ1-2, the complete variable domain is DTGVSQNPRHKITKRGQNVTFRCDPISEHNRLYWYRQTLGQGPEFLTYFQNEAQLEKSRLLSDRFSAERPKGSFSTLEIQRTEQGDSAMYLCASSFRRSGIYGYTFGSGTRLTVV.